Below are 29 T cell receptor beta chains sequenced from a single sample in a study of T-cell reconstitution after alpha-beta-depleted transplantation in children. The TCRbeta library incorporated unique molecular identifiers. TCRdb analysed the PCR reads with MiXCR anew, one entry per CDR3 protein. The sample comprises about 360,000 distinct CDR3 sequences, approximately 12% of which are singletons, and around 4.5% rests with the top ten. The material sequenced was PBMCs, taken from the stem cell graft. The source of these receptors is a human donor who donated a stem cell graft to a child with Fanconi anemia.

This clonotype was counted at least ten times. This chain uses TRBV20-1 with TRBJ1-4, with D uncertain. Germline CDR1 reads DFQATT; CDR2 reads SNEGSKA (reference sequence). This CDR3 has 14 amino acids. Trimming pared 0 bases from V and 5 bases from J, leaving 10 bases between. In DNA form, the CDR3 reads TGCAGTGCTAGAGAGGGGTCGGAGAATGAAAAACTGTTTTTT. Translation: CSAREGSENEKLFF.

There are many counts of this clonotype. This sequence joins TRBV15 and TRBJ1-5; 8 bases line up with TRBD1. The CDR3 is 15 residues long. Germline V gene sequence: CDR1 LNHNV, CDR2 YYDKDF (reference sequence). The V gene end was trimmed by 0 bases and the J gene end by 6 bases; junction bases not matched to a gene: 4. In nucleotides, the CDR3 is TGTGCCACCAGCAGAGATGAGGACAGGGTTCAGCCCCAGCATTTT. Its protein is CATSRDEDRVQPQHF.

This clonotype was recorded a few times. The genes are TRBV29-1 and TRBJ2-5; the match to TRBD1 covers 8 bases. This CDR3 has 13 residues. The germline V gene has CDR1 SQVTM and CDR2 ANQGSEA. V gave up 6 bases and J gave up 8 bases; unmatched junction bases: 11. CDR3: CSVGQGRRGTQYF. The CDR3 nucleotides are TGCAGCGTCGGACAGGGTCGGCGAGGCACCCAGTACTTC.

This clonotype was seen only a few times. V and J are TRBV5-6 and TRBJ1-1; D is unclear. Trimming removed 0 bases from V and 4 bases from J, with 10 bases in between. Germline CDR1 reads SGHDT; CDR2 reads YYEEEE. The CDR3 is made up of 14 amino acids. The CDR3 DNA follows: TGTGCCAGCAGCTTGGGTCGCGCGGGCACTGAAGCTTTCTTT. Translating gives CASSLGRAGTEAFF.

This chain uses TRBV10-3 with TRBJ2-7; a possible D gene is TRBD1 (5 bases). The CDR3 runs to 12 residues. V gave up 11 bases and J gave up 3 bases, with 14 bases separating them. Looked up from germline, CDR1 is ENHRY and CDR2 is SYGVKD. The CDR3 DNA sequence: TGTGCCGCCAAACGTACAGGCTACGAGCAGTACTTC. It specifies CAAKRTGYEQYF.

The chain's CDR3 is CASSDSRAYYEQYV. The CDR3 DNA follows: TGTGCCAGCAGTGACTCGAGGGCCTATTACGAGCAGTACGTC. The genes are TRBV6-4 and TRBJ2-7; the D gene is possibly TRBD2 (5 bases). From germline, CDR1 is MRHNA and CDR2 SNTAGT. With 0 bases removed from V and 4 bases from J, the gap between germline ends came to 10 bases. The CDR3 runs 14 residues.

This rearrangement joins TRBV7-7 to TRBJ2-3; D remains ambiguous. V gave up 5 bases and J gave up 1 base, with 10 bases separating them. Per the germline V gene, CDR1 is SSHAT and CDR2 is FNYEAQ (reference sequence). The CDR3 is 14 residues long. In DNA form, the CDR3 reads TGTGCCAGCAGCCCCATTACCGGCACAGATACGCAGTATTTT. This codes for CASSPITGTDTQYF.

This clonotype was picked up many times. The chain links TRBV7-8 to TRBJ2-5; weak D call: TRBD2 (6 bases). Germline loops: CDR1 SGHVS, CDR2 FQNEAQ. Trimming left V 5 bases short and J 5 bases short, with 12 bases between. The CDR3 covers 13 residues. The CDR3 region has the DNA TGTGCCAGCAGCCGTAGTGGGGGGGAGACCCAGTACTTC. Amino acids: CASSRSGGETQYF.

The CDR3 is CASSPQLASTDTQYF. The CDR3 DNA follows: TGTGCCAGCAGCCCCCAACTAGCCAGCACAGATACGCAGTATTTT. V usage is TRBV12-3 or TRBV12-4 and J usage is TRBJ2-3; TRBD2 might be the D (6 bases). V gave up 6 bases and J gave up 0 bases, with 13 bases separating them. The CDR3 loop spans 15 amino acids.

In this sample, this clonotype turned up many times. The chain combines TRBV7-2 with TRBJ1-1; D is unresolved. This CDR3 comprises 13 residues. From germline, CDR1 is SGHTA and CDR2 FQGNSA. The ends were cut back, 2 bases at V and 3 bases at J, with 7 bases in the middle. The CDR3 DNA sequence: TGTGCCAGCAGCTTAAGGAAAGACACTGAAGCTTTCTTT. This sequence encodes CASSLRKDTEAFF.

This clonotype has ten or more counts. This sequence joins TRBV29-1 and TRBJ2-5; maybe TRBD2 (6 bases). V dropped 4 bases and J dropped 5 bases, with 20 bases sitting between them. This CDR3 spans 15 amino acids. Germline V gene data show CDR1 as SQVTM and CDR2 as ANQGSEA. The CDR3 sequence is CSVAVGGRGSETQYF. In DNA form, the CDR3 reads TGCAGCGTTGCGGTGGGAGGTCGAGGGTCCGAGACCCAGTACTTC.

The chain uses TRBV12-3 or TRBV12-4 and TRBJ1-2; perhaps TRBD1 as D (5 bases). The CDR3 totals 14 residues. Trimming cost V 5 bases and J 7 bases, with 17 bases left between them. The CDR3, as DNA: TGTGCCAGCAGTCCACCAGGGAGCCTCGGTGGCTACACCTTC. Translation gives CASSPPGSLGGYTF.

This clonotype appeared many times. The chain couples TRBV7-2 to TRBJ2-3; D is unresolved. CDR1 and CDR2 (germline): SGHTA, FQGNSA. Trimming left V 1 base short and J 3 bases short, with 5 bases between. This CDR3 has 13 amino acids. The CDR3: CASSLDFTDTQYF. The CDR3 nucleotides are TGTGCCAGCAGCTTAGACTTTACAGATACGCAGTATTTT.

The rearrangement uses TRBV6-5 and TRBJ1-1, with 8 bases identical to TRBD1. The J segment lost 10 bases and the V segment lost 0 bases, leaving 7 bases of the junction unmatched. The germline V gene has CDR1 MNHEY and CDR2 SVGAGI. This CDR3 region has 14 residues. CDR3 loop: CASSYSITTGVAFF. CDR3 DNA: TGTGCCAGCAGTTACTCGATTACGACAGGGGTAGCTTTCTTT.

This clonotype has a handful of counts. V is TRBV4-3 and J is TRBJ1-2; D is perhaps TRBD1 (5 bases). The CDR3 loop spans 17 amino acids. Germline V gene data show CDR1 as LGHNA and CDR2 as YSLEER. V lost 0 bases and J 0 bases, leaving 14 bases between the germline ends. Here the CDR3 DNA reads TGCGCCAGCAGCCAAGATGCTGGGGGTAATACTAACTATGGCTACACCTTC. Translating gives CASSQDAGGNTNYGYTF.

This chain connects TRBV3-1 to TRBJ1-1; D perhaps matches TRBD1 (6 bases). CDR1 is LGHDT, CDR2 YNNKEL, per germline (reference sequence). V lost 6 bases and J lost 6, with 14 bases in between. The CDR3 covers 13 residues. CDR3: CASRATGLSEAFF. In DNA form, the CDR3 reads TGTGCCAGCAGGGCAACAGGGTTATCTGAAGCTTTCTTT. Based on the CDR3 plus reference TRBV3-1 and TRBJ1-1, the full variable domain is DTAVSQTPKYLVTQMGNDKSIKCEQNLGHDTMYWYKQDSKKFLKIMFSYNNKELIINETVPNRFSPKSPDKAHLNLHINSLELGDSAVYFCASRATGLSEAFFGQGTRLTVV.

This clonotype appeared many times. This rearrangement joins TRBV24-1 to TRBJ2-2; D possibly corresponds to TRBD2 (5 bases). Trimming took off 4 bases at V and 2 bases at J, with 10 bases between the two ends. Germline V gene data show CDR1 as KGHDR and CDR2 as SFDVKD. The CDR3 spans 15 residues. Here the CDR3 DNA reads TGTGCCACCAGTGACCTGAGGGTTAACACCGGGGAGCTGTTTTTT. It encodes CATSDLRVNTGELFF.

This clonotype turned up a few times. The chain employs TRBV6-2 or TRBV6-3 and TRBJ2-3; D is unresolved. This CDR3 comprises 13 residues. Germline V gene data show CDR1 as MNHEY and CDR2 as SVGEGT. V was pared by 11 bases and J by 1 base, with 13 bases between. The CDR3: CAARGSGTDTQYF. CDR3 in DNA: TGTGCCGCCCGCGGCAGCGGCACAGATACGCAGTATTTT.

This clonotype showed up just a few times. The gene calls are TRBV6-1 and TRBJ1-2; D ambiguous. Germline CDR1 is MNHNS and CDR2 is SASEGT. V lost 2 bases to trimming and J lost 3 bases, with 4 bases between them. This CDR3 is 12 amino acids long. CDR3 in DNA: TGTGCCAGCAGTGAATCCCACTATGGCTACACCTTC. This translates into CASSESHYGYTF.

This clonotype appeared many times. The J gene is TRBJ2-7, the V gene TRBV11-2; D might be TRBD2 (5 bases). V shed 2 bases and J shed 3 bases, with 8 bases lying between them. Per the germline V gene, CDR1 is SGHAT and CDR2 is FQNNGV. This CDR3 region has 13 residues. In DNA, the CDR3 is TGTGCCAGCAGCTTATCGGGGATCTACGAGCAGTACTTC. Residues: CASSLSGIYEQYF.

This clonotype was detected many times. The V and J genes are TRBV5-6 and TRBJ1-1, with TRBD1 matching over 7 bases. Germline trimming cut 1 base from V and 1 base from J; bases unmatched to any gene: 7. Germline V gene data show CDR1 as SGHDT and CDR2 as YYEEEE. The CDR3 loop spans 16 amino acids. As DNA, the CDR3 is TGTGCCAGCAGCTTGTCGAAGGGGGCTTGGAACACTGAAGCTTTCTTT. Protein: CASSLSKGAWNTEAFF.

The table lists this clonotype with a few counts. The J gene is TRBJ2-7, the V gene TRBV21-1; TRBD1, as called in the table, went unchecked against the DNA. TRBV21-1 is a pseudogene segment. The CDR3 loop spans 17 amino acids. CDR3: CASSTLIPGQGAYEQYF. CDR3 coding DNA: TGTGCCAGCAGTACACTAATACCGGGACAAGGGGCCTACGAGCAGTACTTC.

CDR3 in amino acids: CASSLGVIQGGTDTQYF. The CDR3 DNA reads as TGCGCCAGCAGCTTGGGGGTGATTCAGGGAGGCACAGATACGCAGTATTTT. V usage is TRBV5-1 and J usage is TRBJ2-3; D may be TRBD1 or TRBD2 (5 bases each). The V and J ends lost 0 bases and 1 base respectively, with 15 bases between them. Germline-derived CDR1 and CDR2 are SGHRS and YFSETQ. CDR3 size: 17 residues.

CDR3 residues: CSVREDSEVYNEQFF. CDR3 in DNA: TGCAGCGTGCGAGAAGATTCAGAAGTTTACAATGAGCAGTTCTTC. The chain has TRBV29-1 and TRBJ2-1; no definite D call. Germline assignment: CDR1 SQVTM and CDR2 ANQGSEA. The V end was cut by 6 bases, the J end by 4 bases, with 19 bases between. This CDR3 comprises 15 residues.

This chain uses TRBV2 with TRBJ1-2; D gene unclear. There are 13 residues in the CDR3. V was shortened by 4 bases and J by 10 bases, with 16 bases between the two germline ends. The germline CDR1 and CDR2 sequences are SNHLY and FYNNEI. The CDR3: CASSAQPGDDYTF. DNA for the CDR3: TGTGCCAGCAGTGCTCAGCCAGGTGATGACTACACCTTC.

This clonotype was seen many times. The CDR3 protein is CSVEDRGDGTGELFF. The DNA for the CDR3 is TGCAGCGTTGAAGATCGTGGGGATGGCACCGGGGAGCTGTTTTTT. This sequence joins TRBV29-1 and TRBJ2-2, with unresolved D. The CDR3 runs 15 residues. Germline lookup yields CDR1 SQVTM and CDR2 ANQGSEA. Trimming removed 0 bases from V and 4 bases from J, with 12 bases in between.

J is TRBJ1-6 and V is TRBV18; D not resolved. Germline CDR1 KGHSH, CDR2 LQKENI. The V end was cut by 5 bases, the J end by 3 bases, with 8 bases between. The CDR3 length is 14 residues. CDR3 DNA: TGTGCCAGCTCAAAAGAGAACTATAATTCACCCCTCCACTTT. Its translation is CASSKENYNSPLHF.

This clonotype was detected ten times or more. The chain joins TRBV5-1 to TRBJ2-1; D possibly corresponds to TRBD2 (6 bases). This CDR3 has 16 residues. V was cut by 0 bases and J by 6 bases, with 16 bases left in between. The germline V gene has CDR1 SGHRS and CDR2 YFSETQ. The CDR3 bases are TGCGCCAGCAGCTTGGTCGGAGGCGGGGTCTTCAATGAGCAGTTCTTC. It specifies CASSLVGGGVFNEQFF.

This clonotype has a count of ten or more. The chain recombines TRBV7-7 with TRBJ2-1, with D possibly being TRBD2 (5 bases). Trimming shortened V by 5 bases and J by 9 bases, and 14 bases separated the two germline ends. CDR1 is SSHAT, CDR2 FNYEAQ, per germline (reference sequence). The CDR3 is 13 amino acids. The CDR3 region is CASSPQSEGEQFF. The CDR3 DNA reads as TGTGCCAGCAGCCCCCAGAGTGAGGGTGAGCAGTTCTTC.